These T cell receptor beta chains were read from a single sample in a study of cytomegalovirus exposure and HLA in healthy donors. The method was immunoSEQ multiplex PCR; TCRdb's version includes in-frame clones alone and lacks a portion of them. The sample contains around 110,000 clones, approximately 80% of which appear only once. The specimen was PBMCs. Source of these receptors: a woman in her thirties in good health and CMV-seronegative. Both conserved end residues are part of each CDR3. Fields, in order: CDR3 length, D gene, J gene, V gene, clone size, CDR3 protein, CDR3 DNA. The D gene is left open where the match is weak. Clone size appears in some rows only: once, few, many, or a class for an expanded clone.

>13|TRBD2|TRBJ2-1|TRBV30|NA
CAWSDGGLDEQFF
TGTGCCTGGAGTGACGGGGGGTTGGATGAGCAGTTCTTC
>14|TRBD1|TRBJ1-5|TRBV30|NA
CAWTGQGANQPQHF
TGTGCCTGGACGGGCCAGGGGGCTAATCAGCCCCAGCATTTT
>14|TRBD2|TRBJ2-5|TRBV7-9|NA
CASSLGGRTETQYF
TGTGCCAGCAGCTTAGGCGGGAGGACAGAGACCCAGTACTTC
>16|TRBD2|TRBJ2-3|TRBV28|NA
CASSPLGGASTDTQYF
TGTGCCAGCAGCCCTCTCGGGGGGGCCAGCACAGATACGCAGTATTTT
>13|NA|TRBJ1-1|TRBV19|NA
CASSLGLHTEAFF
TGTGCCAGTAGTCTGGGACTTCACACTGAAGCTTTCTTT
>15|NA|TRBJ1-3|TRBV7-9|NA
CASSLAGDLANTIYF
TGTGCCAGCAGCTTAGCGGGCGATTTGGCAAACACCATATATTTT
>14|TRBD1|TRBJ1-2|TRBV5-6|NA
CASSDIGQGGGYTF
TGTGCCAGCAGCGATATCGGACAGGGTGGTGGCTACACCTTC
>14|TRBD1|TRBJ1-4|TRBV19|NA
CASSITGEGEKLFF
TGTGCCAGTAGCATCACAGGGGAAGGAGAAAAACTGTTTTTT
>13|NA|TRBJ1-1|TRBV7-9|NA
CAGGGDDRSEAFF
TGTGCCGGGGGGGGAGACGACAGGAGTGAAGCTTTCTTT
>14|TRBD1|TRBJ1-2|TRBV5-1|NA
CASSLNSGGAGYTF
TGCGCCAGCAGCCTCAACTCAGGGGGCGCGGGCTACACCTTC
>14|TRBD1|TRBJ1-5|TRBV2|NA
CASTKTGGNQPQHF
TGTGCCAGCACCAAGACAGGGGGTAATCAGCCCCAGCATTTT
>16|TRBD2|TRBJ2-1|TRBV28|NA
CASSAPVPGGQNEQFF
TGTGCCAGCAGCGCCCCGGTACCGGGAGGGCAAAATGAGCAGTTCTTC
>16|NA|TRBJ2-1|TRBV4-3|NA
CASSPRGGSSYNEQFF
TGCGCCAGCAGCCCCCGGGGTGGGAGCTCCTACAATGAGCAGTTCTTC
>12|NA|TRBJ1-1|TRBV28|NA
CASSSQYTEAFF
TGTGCCAGCAGTTCTCAGTACACTGAAGCTTTCTTT
>15|NA|TRBJ1-5|TRBV7-8|NA
CASSLGVNSNQPQHF
TGTGCCAGCAGCTTAGGCGTCAATAGCAATCAGCCCCAGCATTTT
>15|TRBD1|TRBJ2-1|TRBV5-1|NA
CASSGGTGAYNEQFF
TGCGCCAGCAGCGGCGGGACAGGGGCCTACAATGAGCAGTTCTTC
>17|NA|TRBJ2-7|TRBV4-1|NA
CASSQDRGSTLSYEQYF
TGCGCCAGCAGCCAAGATAGGGGGAGTACCCTTTCCTACGAGCAGTACTTC
>15|NA|TRBJ2-7|TRBV5-4|once
CASSWGTGTPVEQYF
TGTGCCAGCAGCTGGGGGACCGGGACACCGGTCGAGCAGTACTTC
>15|TRBD2|TRBJ2-7|TRBV4-3|NA
CASSQEGAGEYEQYF
TGCGCCAGCAGTCAAGAAGGGGCGGGAGAATACGAGCAGTACTTC
>15|TRBD2|TRBJ2-1|TRBV28|NA
CASSLAGLAGGEQFF
TGTGCCAGCAGTTTAGCTGGGCTAGCGGGAGGGGAGCAGTTCTTC
>14|TRBD2|TRBJ2-3|TRBV5-5|NA
CASSFQRDTDTQYF
TGTGCCAGCAGCTTCCAGCGGGATACAGATACGCAGTATTTT
>14|NA|TRBJ1-2|TRBV25-1|NA
CASSELAGPYGYTF
TGTGCCAGCAGTGAATTGGCAGGGCCCTATGGCTACACCTTC
>17|NA|TRBJ2-2|TRBV28|NA
CASSPTRQGLSGGELFF
TGTGCCAGCAGCCCTACCCGGCAGGGCTTGTCTGGCGGGGAGCTGTTTTTT